This TCR beta chain was observed in a study of early T cells in non-severe SARS-CoV-2 infection. Study as a whole: Sequenced bulk RNA came from whole blood that was unsorted, and chains were unpaired.

Per germline, CDR1 SGHDT and CDR2 YYEEEE. This CDR3 comprises 16 residues. With V trimmed by 7 bases and J by 4 bases, 11 bases remained unmatched. Tagging with unique molecular identifiers was applied to individual cDNA molecules. One entry per CDR3 protein, called by TCRdb with MiXCR from the 5' RACE reads. This table holds 80,000 or so distinct CDR3 sequences, 5% to 7% found once. The chain employs TRBV5-6 and TRBJ2-1; 10 bases fit TRBD2. Sequenced material: whole blood. The source is an adult who was a healthcare worker with PCR-confirmed SARS-CoV-2 infection or an uninfected control (not recorded which). The CDR3 sequence: CASRLIWTSGYNEQFF. In nucleotides, the CDR3 is TGTGCCAGCCGACTGATATGGACTAGCGGTTACAATGAGCAGTTCTTC.